This TCR beta chain was recovered during a study of blood T cell repertoires in COVID-19. Study in general: The analysed material was cDNA or gDNA that came from T cells, B-cell-depleted T cells, or PBMCs.

This CDR3 contains 11 residues. Per germline, CDR1 SQVTM and CDR2 ANQGSEA. The J segment lost 11 bases and the V segment lost 3 bases, leaving 6 bases of the junction unmatched. Measured with immunoSEQ multiplex PCR; TCRdb has only the in-frame clones, and not every one. Among more than 95,000 clones, approximately 81% were seen once, and the ten largest hold 6%. The clonotype was recovered from a man older than 75 with COVID-19, enrolled during active disease. J is TRBJ1-1 and V is TRBV29-1; 7 bases match TRBD1. Sequenced sample: peripheral blood. The CDR3 is CSVDRGGNAFF. CDR3 in DNA: TGCAGCGTTGATAGAGGGGGCAATGCTTTCTTT.